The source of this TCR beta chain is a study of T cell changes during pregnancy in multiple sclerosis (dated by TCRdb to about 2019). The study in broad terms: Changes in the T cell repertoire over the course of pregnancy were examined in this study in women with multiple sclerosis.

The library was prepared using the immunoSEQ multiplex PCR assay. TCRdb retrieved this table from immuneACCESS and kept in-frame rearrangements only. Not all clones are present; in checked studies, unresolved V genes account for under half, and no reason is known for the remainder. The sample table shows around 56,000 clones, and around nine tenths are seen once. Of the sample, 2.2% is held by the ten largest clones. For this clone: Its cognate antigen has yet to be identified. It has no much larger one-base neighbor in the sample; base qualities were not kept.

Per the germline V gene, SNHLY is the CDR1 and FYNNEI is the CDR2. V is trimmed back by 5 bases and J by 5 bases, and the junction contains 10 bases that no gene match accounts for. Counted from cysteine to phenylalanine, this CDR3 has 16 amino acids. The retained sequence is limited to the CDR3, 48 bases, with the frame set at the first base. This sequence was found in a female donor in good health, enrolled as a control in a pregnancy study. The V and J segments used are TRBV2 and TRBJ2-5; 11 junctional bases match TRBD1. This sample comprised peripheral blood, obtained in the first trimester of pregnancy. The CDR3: CASSSRTGGVRETQYF. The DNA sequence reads TGTGCCAGCAGTTCTAGGACAGGGGGCGTGAGGGAGACCCAGTACTTC.